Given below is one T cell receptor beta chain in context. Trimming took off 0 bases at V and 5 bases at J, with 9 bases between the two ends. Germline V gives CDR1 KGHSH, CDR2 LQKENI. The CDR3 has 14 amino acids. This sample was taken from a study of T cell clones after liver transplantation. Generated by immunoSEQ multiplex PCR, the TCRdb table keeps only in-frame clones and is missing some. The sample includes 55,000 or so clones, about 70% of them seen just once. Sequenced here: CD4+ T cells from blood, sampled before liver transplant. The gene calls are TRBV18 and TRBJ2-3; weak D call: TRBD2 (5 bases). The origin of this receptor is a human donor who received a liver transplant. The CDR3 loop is CASSPPIGVDTQYF. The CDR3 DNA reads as TGTGCCAGCTCACCACCGATCGGGGTAGATACGCAGTATTTT.